This T cell receptor beta chain was captured by sequencing in a study of CD8+ T cells in alopecia areata. In germline, CDR1 is LGHNA, CDR2 YSLEER. The CDR3 sequence is 17 residues long. The ends lost 4 bases at V and 4 bases at J; junction bases unmatched: 8. Investigators isolated RNA and reverse transcribed it into cDNA to act as the sequencing template. The protocol was immunoSEQ multiplex PCR, while the TCRdb copy is restricted to in-frame clones and leaves out a portion. The table includes 120,000 or so clones, roughly 50% detected once. Study-wide points: It was lesional scalp, especially alopecia totalis/universalis, that showed higher clonality than normal scalp. In scalp samples, resident alphabeta T cells of normal skin are also sequenced.

Comments on this clone: What it recognizes is unknown.

The sequence was obtained from a human donor with alopecia areata. The chain links TRBV4-3 to TRBJ2-3; 13 bases fit TRBD2. Sequenced: NKG2D-low CD8+ T cells sorted from blood. This CDR3 is CASSPSGGLAGADTQYF. CDR3 DNA: TGCGCCAGCAGCCCCAGTGGCGGACTAGCGGGAGCAGATACGCAGTATTTT.